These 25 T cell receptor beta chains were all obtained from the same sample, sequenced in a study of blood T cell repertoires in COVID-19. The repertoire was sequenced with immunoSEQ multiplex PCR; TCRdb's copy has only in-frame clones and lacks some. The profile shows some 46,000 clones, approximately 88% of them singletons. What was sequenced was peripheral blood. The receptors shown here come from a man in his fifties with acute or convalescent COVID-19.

CDR3 DNA sequence: TGTGCCAGCACCACCCCACCGGGACAGGGATTCAAGCAGTACTTC. Its protein product is CASTTPPGQGFKQYF. The rearrangement uses TRBV6-6 and TRBJ2-7; 9 bases align to TRBD1. Germline-derived CDR1 and CDR2 are MNHNY and SVGAGI (reference sequence). J gave up 8 bases and V 7 bases, and 15 bases lay outside the gene matches. The CDR3 is 15 residues long.

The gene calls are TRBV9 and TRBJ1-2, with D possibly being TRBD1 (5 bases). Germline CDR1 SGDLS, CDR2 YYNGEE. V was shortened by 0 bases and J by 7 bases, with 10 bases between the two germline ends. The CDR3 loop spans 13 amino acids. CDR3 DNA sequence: TGTGCCAGCAGCGTAGACCAGGGAGGTGGCTACACCTTC. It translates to CASSVDQGGGYTF.

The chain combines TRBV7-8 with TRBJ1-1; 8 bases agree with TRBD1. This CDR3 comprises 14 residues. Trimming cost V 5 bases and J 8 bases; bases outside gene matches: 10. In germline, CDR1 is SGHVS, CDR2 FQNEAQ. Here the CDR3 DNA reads TGTGCCAGCAGCCAAGGGGCAGGGGGCCAAGAAGCTTTCTTT. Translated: CASSQGAGGQEAFF. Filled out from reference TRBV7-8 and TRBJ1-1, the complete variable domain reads GAGVSQSPRYKVAKRGQDVALRCDPISGHVSLFWYQQALGQGPEFLTYFQNEAQLDKSGLPSDRFFAERPEGSVSTLKIQRTQQEDSAVYLCASSQGAGGQEAFFGQGTRLTVV.

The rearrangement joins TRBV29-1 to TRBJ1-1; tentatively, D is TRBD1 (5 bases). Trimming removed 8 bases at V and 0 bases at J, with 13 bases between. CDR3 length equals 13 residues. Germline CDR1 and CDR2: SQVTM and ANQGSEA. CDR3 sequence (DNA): TGCAGCCCGCTGCGGGGGATGAACACTGAAGCTTTCTTT. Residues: CSPLRGMNTEAFF.

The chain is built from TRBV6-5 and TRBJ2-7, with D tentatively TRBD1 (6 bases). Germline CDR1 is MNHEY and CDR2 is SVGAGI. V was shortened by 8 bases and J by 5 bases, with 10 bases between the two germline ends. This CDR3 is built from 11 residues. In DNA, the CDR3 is TGTGCCAGCTTAAAGGGGGACGAGCAGTACTTC. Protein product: CASLKGDEQYF.

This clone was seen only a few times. The CDR3 sequence is CAISEAAQGANYGYTF. The DNA for the CDR3 is TGTGCCATCAGTGAGGCCGCCCAGGGGGCAAACTATGGCTACACCTTC. The gene calls are TRBV10-3 and TRBJ1-2; 8 bases match TRBD1. The germline gives CDR1 ENHRY, CDR2 SYGVKD. The CDR3 is 16 residues long. Trimming at V came to 2 bases and at J to 2 bases, leaving 7 bases not matched to a gene.

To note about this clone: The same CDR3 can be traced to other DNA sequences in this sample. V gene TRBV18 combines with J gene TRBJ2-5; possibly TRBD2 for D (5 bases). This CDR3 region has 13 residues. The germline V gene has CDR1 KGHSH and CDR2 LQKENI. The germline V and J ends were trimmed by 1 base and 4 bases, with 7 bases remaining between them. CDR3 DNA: TGTGCCAGCTCACCACAGGGAGCAGAGACCCAGTACTTC. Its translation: CASSPQGAETQYF.

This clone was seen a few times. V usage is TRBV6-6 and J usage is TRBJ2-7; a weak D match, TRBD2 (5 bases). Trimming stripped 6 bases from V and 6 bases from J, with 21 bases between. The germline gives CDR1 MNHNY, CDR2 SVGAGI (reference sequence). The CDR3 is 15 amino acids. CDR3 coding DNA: TGTGCCAGCAGCCGGGGTCGGGAACCGGCCCTCGAGCAGTACTTC. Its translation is CASSRGREPALEQYF.

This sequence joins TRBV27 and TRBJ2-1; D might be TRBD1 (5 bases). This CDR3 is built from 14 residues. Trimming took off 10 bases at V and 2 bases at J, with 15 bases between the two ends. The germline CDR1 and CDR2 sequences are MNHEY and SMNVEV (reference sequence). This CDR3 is CATSKRGPYNEQFF. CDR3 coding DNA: TGTGCCACATCGAAAAGGGGTCCCTACAATGAGCAGTTCTTC.

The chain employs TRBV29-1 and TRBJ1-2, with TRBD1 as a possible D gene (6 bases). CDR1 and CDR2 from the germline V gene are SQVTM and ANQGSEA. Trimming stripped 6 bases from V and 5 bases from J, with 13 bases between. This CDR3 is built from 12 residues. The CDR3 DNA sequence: TGCAGCGTAAAAATCACAGGGTATGGCTACACCTTC. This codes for CSVKITGYGYTF.

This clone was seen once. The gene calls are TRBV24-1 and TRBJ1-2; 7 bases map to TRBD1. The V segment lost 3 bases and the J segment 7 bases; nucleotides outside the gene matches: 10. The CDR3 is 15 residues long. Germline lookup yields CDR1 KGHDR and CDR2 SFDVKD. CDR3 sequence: CATSDPSQGVGGYTF. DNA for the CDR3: TGTGCCACCAGTGATCCCTCTCAGGGGGTGGGTGGCTACACCTTC.

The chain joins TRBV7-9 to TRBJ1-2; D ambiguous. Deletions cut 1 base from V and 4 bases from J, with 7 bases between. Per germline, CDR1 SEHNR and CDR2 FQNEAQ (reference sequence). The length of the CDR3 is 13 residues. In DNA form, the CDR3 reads TGTGCCAGCAGCTTAGGAGGTGCCTATGGCTACACCTTC. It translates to CASSLGGAYGYTF.

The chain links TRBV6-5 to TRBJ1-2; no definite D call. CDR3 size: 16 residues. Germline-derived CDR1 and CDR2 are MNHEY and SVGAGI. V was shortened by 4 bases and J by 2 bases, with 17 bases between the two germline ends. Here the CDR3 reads CASSSPGMGLNYGYTF. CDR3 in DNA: TGTGCCAGCAGTTCCCCAGGAATGGGCCTAAACTATGGCTACACCTTC.

CDR3 nucleotides: TGTGCCAGCAGCTTCACCGGGGTTTTAGGCAACACCATATATTTT. Residues: CASSFTGVLGNTIYF. J is TRBJ1-3 and V is TRBV9; D not resolved. Germline V gives CDR1 SGDLS, CDR2 YYNGEE. The CDR3 totals 15 residues. Trimming removed 4 bases from V and 7 bases from J, with 18 bases in between. Complete variable domain (other parts from reference TRBV9 and TRBJ1-3): DSGVTQTPKHLITATGQRVTLRCSPRSGDLSVYWYQQSLDQGLQFLIQYYNGEERAKGNILERFSAQQFPDLHSELNLSSLELGDSALYFCASSFTGVLGNTIYFGEGSWLTVV.

The CDR3: CASSFMEGNTEAFF. The CDR3 region has the DNA TGTGCCAGCAGTTTCATGGAGGGGAACACTGAAGCTTTCTTT. V usage is TRBV28 and J usage is TRBJ1-1; D is undetermined. From germline, CDR1 is MDHEN and CDR2 SYDVKM. The CDR3 is made up of 14 amino acids. Trimming took off 3 bases at V and 1 base at J, with 9 bases between the two ends.

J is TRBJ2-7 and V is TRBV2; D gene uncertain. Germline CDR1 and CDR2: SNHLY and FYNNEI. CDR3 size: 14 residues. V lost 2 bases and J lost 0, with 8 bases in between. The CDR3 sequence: CASSEQVRSYEQYF. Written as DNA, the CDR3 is TGTGCCAGCAGTGAACAGGTCCGCTCCTACGAGCAGTACTTC. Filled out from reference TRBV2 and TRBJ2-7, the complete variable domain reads EPEVTQTPSHQVTQMGQEVILRCVPISNHLYFYWYRQILGQKVEFLVSFYNNEISEKSEIFDDQFSVERPDGSNFTLKIRSTKLEDSAMYFCASSEQVRSYEQYFGPGTRLTVT.

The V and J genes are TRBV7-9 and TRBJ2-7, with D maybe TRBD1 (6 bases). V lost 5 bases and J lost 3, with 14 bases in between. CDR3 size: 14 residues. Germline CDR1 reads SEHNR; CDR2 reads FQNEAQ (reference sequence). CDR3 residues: CASSPRQVGYEQYF. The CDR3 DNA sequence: TGTGCCAGCAGCCCCCGACAGGTTGGCTACGAGCAGTACTTC. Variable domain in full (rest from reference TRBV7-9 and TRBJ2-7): DTGVSQNPRHKITKRGQNVTFRCDPISEHNRLYWYRQTLGQGPEFLTYFQNEAQLEKSRLLSDRFSAERPKGSFSTLEIQRTEQGDSAMYLCASSPRQVGYEQYFGPGTRLTVT.

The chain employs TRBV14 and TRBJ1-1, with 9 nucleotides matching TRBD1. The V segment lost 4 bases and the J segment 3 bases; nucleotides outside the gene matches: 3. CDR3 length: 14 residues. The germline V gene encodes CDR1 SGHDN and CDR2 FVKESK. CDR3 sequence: CASSPQGAYTEAFF. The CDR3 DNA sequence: TGTGCCAGCAGCCCACAGGGGGCTTACACTGAAGCTTTCTTT.

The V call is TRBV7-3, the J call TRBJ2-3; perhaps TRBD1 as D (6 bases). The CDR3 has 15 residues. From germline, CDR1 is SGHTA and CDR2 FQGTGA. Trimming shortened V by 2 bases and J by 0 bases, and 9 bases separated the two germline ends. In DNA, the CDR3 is TGTGCCAGCAGCTTAGCAGGGGCAAGCACAGATACGCAGTATTTT. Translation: CASSLAGASTDTQYF.

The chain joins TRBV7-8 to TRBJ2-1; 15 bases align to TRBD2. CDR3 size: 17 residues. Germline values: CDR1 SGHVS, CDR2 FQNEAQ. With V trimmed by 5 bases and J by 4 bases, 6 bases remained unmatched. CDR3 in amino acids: CASSDGLAGGTYNEQFF. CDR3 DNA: TGTGCCAGCAGCGATGGACTAGCGGGGGGGACATACAATGAGCAGTTCTTC.

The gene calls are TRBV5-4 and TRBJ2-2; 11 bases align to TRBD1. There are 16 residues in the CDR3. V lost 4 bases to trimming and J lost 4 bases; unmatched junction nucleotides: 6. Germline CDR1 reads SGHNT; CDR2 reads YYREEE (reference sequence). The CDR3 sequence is CASSPGTGGRTGELFF. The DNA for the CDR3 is TGTGCCAGCAGCCCGGGGACAGGGGGACGCACCGGGGAGCTGTTTTTT. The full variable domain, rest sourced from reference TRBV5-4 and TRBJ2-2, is ETGVTQSPTHLIKTRGQQVTLRCSSQSGHNTVSWYQQALGQGPQFIFQYYREEENGRGNFPPRFSGLQFPNYSSELNVNALELDDSALYLCASSPGTGGRTGELFFGEGSRLTVL.

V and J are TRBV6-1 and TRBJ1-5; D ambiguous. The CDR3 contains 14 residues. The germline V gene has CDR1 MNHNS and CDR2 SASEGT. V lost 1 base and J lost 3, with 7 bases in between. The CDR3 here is CASSEGGPNQPQHF. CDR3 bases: TGTGCCAGCAGTGAAGGAGGGCCCAATCAGCCCCAGCATTTT.

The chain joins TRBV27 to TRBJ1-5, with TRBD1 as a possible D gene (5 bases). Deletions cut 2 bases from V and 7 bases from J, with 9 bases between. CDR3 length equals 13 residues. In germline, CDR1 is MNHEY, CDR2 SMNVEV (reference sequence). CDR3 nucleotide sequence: TGTGCCAGCAGTTTAGCCTCAGGGCAGCCCCAGCATTTT. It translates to CASSLASGQPQHF.

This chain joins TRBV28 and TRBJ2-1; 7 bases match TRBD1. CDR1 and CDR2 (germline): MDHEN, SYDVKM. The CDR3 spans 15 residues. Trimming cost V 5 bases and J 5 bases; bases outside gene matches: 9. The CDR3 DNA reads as TGTGCCAGCAGTGGGTCAGGGGGTGTAAACAATGAGCAGTTCTTC. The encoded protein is CASSGSGGVNNEQFF.

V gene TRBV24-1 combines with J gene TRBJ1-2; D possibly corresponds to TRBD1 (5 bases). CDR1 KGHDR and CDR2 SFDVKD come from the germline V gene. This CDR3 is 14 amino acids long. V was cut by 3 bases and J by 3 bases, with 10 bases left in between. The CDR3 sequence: CATSDAQDDYGYTF. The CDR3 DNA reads TGTGCCACCAGTGATGCACAGGATGACTATGGCTACACCTTC.